This record concerns one TCR beta chain sequence. The antigen remains undetermined. These data come from a study of T cell responses to AZD1222 COVID-19 vaccine. Points from the study as a whole: The study sampled repertoires only after the peak T cell response. Clonal diversity may have been underestimated in mostly white British donors. Among those given AZD1222, only six were seropositive at baseline.

Second doses at about 4 or about 12 weeks were pooled. TCRdb's table, derived via immunoSEQ multiplex PCR, lists solely in-frame clones and lacks some. The table shows about 150,000 clones, with more than 90% occurring only once. CDR1 and CDR2 (germline): MNHNS, SASEGT. V trimming: 3 bases; J trimming: 7 bases; junction bases outside the gene matches: 8. This CDR3 contains 14 residues. This TCR came from an adult who received the AZD1222 COVID-19 vaccine. Sequenced here: peripheral blood, sampled 28 days after the second AZD1222 dose. The chain couples TRBV6-1 to TRBJ1-1; TRBD1 agrees at 7 bases. The DNA for the CDR3 is TGTGCCAGCAGTGAGGTGTTAGGGACAGATGAAGCTTTCTTT. This gives the protein CASSEVLGTDEAFF.